A single sample gave rise to the 29 T cell receptor beta chains below, sequenced in a study of T-cell memory formation after mild COVID-19. TCRdb re-analysed the 5' RACE reads in MiXCR, keeping a single row per CDR3 protein. The repertoire holds around 34,000 distinct CDR3 sequences, with roughly 7.5% as singletons. The specimen was PBMCs or a T cell subset sorted from them (not recorded which). The receptors were sampled from a man between 18 and 35 years old who had mild COVID-19 (a few samples of this study predate the infection). Cell type and time point are not known.

This clonotype was recorded many times. The gene calls are TRBV2 and TRBJ1-5; D is ambiguous. Germline V gene sequence: CDR1 SNHLY, CDR2 FYNNEI. This CDR3 is 16 amino acids long. The V end was cut by 7 bases, the J end by 4 bases, with 20 bases between. CDR3 nucleotides: TGTGCCAGCATGGGCGAGGGCCGTGCCGGTAATCAGCCCCAGCATTTT. It is translated as CASMGEGRAGNQPQHF.

This clonotype was picked up many times. The chain couples TRBV18 to TRBJ1-6; no clear D gene. Germline CDR1 KGHSH, CDR2 LQKENI. Trimming removed 5 bases from V and 8 bases from J, with 16 bases in between. The CDR3 runs 15 residues. The CDR3 DNA reads as TGTGCCAGCTCAGATGGGAGCTCCGAATATTCACCCCTCCACTTT. Translation: CASSDGSSEYSPLHF.

V usage is TRBV6-1 and J usage is TRBJ1-5, with D maybe TRBD1 (5 bases). The V and J ends lost 3 bases and 0 bases respectively, with 18 bases between them. CDR1 and CDR2 (germline): MNHNS, SASEGT. The CDR3 consists of 18 residues. The CDR3 reads CASSEGPREGYSNQPQHF. The CDR3 DNA is TGTGCCAGCAGTGAGGGACCCCGGGAGGGGTATAGCAATCAGCCCCAGCATTTT.

The gene calls are TRBV5-1 and TRBJ1-1; D unclear. V was shortened by 0 bases and J by 5 bases, with 5 bases between the two germline ends. The CDR3 has 12 amino acids. Germline values: CDR1 SGHRS, CDR2 YFSETQ. CDR3 DNA sequence: TGCGCCAGCAGCTTGGTTGGGACTGAAGCTTTCTTT. Its translation is CASSLVGTEAFF. The whole variable domain, filled in from reference TRBV5-1 and TRBJ1-1, reads KAGVTQTPRYLIKTRGQQVTLSCSPISGHRSVSWYQQTPGQGLQFLFEYFSETQRNKGNFPGRFSGRQFSNSRSEMNVSTLELGDSALYLCASSLVGTEAFFGQGTRLTVV.

This clonotype has ten or more counts. This chain links TRBV6-6 with TRBJ1-1; possibly TRBD1 for D (6 bases). V lost 6 bases and J 1 base, leaving 12 bases between the germline ends. There are 14 residues in the CDR3. Germline CDR1 reads MNHNY; CDR2 reads SVGAGI (reference sequence). DNA of the CDR3: TGTGCCAGCAGCCGAGGGGGGGGGAACACTGAAGCTTTCTTT. Translation: CASSRGGGNTEAFF.

The chain carries TRBV5-4 and TRBJ1-1, with a weak D call TRBD1 (5 bases). V lost 4 bases to trimming and J lost 4 bases, with 17 bases between them. This CDR3 contains 15 residues. Germline V CDR1 and CDR2: SGHNT, YYREEE (reference sequence). The CDR3 protein is CASSDKGRLGTEAFF. CDR3 coding DNA: TGTGCCAGCAGCGACAAGGGGAGGTTGGGCACTGAAGCTTTCTTT.

There are many counts of this clonotype. The V call is TRBV6-5, the J call TRBJ2-5; D ambiguous. The V gene's germline CDR1 is MNHEY and CDR2 SVGAGI. Trimming cost V 6 bases and J 1 base, with 6 bases left between them. The CDR3 covers 12 residues. This chain's CDR3 is CASRHSQETQYF. The DNA of the CDR3 is TGTGCCAGCAGGCACAGCCAAGAGACCCAGTACTTC.

There are a few counts of this clonotype. The chain joins TRBV7-2 to TRBJ2-7; D may be TRBD1 (6 bases). The V gene's germline CDR1 is SGHTA and CDR2 FQGNSA. The CDR3 contains 15 residues. The germline V and J ends were trimmed by 3 bases and 2 bases, with 14 bases remaining between them. CDR3 loop: CASSFQGLLPYEQYF. The CDR3 DNA sequence: TGTGCCAGCAGCTTCCAGGGGCTTCTCCCCTACGAGCAGTACTTC.

This clonotype is judged medium-sized (0.01 to 0.1%). The V call is TRBV5-1, the J call TRBJ2-5; 8 nucleotides match TRBD1. The CDR3 is 13 amino acids. Germline V lookup: CDR1 SGHRS, CDR2 YFSETQ. V dropped 0 bases and J dropped 5; count of bases not matched to a gene: 0. In DNA form, the CDR3 reads TGCGCCAGCAGCTTGGGACAGGGGGAGACCCAGTACTTC. Its protein product is CASSLGQGETQYF.

The sample holds a few counts of this clonotype. The CDR3 nucleotides are TGTGCCAGCAGTTCCGGCGCCGGGAGGGAGCAGTACGTC. It specifies CASSSGAGREQYV. The chain recombines TRBV6-2 or TRBV6-3 with TRBJ2-7; 7 bases are a match to TRBD2. The CDR3 extends over 13 amino acids. In germline, CDR1 is MNHEY, CDR2 SVGEGT. The V segment lost 4 bases and the J segment 7 bases; nucleotides outside the gene matches: 7.

Ten or more counts support this clonotype. The chain couples TRBV2 to TRBJ2-2, with TRBD2 as a possible D gene (6 bases). Trimming pared 3 bases from V and 0 bases from J, leaving 14 bases between. Germline loops: CDR1 SNHLY, CDR2 FYNNEI. The CDR3 runs to 17 residues. As DNA, the CDR3 is TGTGCCAGCAGTGAGGCCCTTTGGGGGGCGAACACCGGGGAGCTGTTTTTT. It translates to CASSEALWGANTGELFF.

This clonotype was seen repeatedly, ten times or more. The V gene is TRBV6-2 or TRBV6-3, the J gene TRBJ2-3, with TRBD1 matching 9 bases. The CDR3 has 20 residues. Germline values: CDR1 MNHEY, CDR2 SVGEGT. Germline trimming cut 2 bases from V and 4 bases from J; bases unmatched to any gene: 19. DNA of the CDR3: TGTGCCAGCAGTTACACGCCGGGACAGGGAGGACTAGGTGGTTCAGATACGCAGTATTTT. Translation gives CASSYTPGQGGLGGSDTQYF.

This clonotype was seen ten or more times. The rearrangement links TRBV20-1 to TRBJ1-1; 7 bases map to TRBD1. CDR1 and CDR2 from the germline V gene are DFQATT and SNEGSKA (reference sequence). J gave up 7 bases and V 6 bases, and 20 bases lay outside the gene matches. This CDR3 contains 16 residues. DNA for the CDR3: TGCAGTGCCGCACCCCCGGACAGGCCGGATTGGGGTGAAGCTTTCTTT. This gives the protein CSAAPPDRPDWGEAFF.

This clonotype has ten or more counts. V is TRBV5-1 and J is TRBJ1-2, with 8 bases that match TRBD1. V lost 7 bases and J lost 8; bases outside the gene matches: 13. In germline, CDR1 is SGHRS, CDR2 YFSETQ. The CDR3 is made up of 14 amino acids. The CDR3 sequence: CASAPGGGVRGYTF. In DNA, the CDR3 is TGCGCCAGCGCCCCAGGGGGCGGAGTGCGAGGCTACACCTTC.

This clonotype was observed many times. The rearrangement joins TRBV28 to TRBJ2-7; D may match TRBD1 or TRBD2 (5 bases each). CDR3 length: 16 amino acids. Trimming took off 6 bases at V and 0 bases at J, with 18 bases between the two ends. In germline, CDR1 is MDHEN, CDR2 SYDVKM. This CDR3 is CASSSPGTRTSYEQYF. As DNA, the CDR3 is TGTGCCAGCAGCTCTCCCGGGACCCGGACCTCCTACGAGCAGTACTTC.

This clonotype has a handful of counts. This chain joins TRBV12-3 or TRBV12-4 and TRBJ2-1; D gene unclear. The germline V and J ends were trimmed by 6 bases and 8 bases, with 8 bases remaining between them. The CDR3 totals 11 residues. Here the CDR3 DNA reads TGTGCCAGCAGACGAGTCGATGAGCAGTTCTTC. The encoded protein is CASRRVDEQFF.

This clonotype was picked up many times. V is TRBV7-3 and J is TRBJ1-1, with no clear D. The V end lost 2 bases, the J end lost 0 bases, and 7 bases lay between the germline ends. The CDR3 extends over 14 amino acids. Germline values: CDR1 SGHTA, CDR2 FQGTGA. In nucleotides, the CDR3 is TGTGCCAGCAGCTTATCGGGTATGAACACTGAAGCTTTCTTT. This translates into CASSLSGMNTEAFF. The full variable domain, its missing parts supplied by reference TRBV7-3 and TRBJ1-1, is GAGVSQTPSNKVTEKGKYVELRCDPISGHTALYWYRQSLGQGPEFLIYFQGTGAADDSGLPNDRFFAVRPEGSVSTLKIQRTERGDSAVYLCASSLSGMNTEAFFGQGTRLTVV.

This clonotype was recorded at least ten times. This chain links TRBV30 with TRBJ1-1; D is ambiguous. Germline CDR1 GTSNPN, CDR2 SVGIG (reference sequence). The CDR3 is made up of 14 amino acids. The V and J ends lost 3 bases and 0 bases respectively, with 11 bases between them. The CDR3 is CAWSRADMNTEAFF. The CDR3 region has the DNA TGTGCCTGGAGCCGCGCGGATATGAACACTGAAGCTTTCTTT.

This clonotype came up many times. The chain links TRBV24-1 to TRBJ1-2; D gene uncertain. Trimming took off 4 bases at V and 2 bases at J, with 13 bases between the two ends. This CDR3 spans 15 amino acids. CDR1 and CDR2 (germline): KGHDR, SFDVKD. CDR3 nucleotides: TGTGCCACCAGTGACCGGGCGAGTCCCAACTATGGCTACACCTTC. Translating gives CATSDRASPNYGYTF.

About this clonotype itself: Relative to the germline gene, one junction end is altered; a read error may explain this. This chain connects TRBV5-6 to TRBJ1-1, with D tentatively TRBD1 (5 bases). Germline CDR1 reads SGHDT; CDR2 reads YYEEEE. The CDR3 is 13 residues long. The CDR3 sequence is CASTLGVNTEAFF. The CDR3 DNA follows: TGTGCCAGCACCTTGGGGGTGAACACTGAAGCTTTCTTT.

V is TRBV6-2 or TRBV6-3 and J is TRBJ2-5; D is perhaps TRBD1 or TRBD2 (5 bases each). Germline CDR1 is MNHEY and CDR2 is SVGEGT. The CDR3 is 14 amino acids. With 5 bases removed from V and 5 bases from J, the gap between germline ends came to 15 bases. CDR3 bases: TGTGCCAGCAGTCGGGACCGACGGGTGGAGACCCAGTACTTC. Amino acids: CASSRDRRVETQYF.

J is TRBJ1-3 and V is TRBV4-2; D is ambiguous. From germline, CDR1 is LGHNA and CDR2 YNFKEQ. The V end lost 0 bases, the J end lost 0 bases, and 9 bases lay between the germline ends. This CDR3 contains 16 residues. The CDR3 loop reads CASSQDLWGSGNTIYF. The DNA for the CDR3 is TGTGCCAGCAGCCAAGATCTTTGGGGCTCTGGAAACACCATATATTTT.

The sample holds many counts of this clonotype. The gene calls are TRBV5-6 and TRBJ2-2, with TRBD1 identical over 9 bases. Germline-derived CDR1 and CDR2 are SGHDT and YYEEEE. The CDR3 consists of 18 residues. The ends lost 0 bases at V and 1 base at J; junction bases unmatched: 7. The CDR3 region has the DNA TGTGCCAGCAGCTTGGGCTTCCCGGGACAGGGGAACACCGGGGAGCTGTTTTTT. Translating gives CASSLGFPGQGNTGELFF.

This clonotype was found many times. V usage is TRBV20-1 and J usage is TRBJ2-5, with 7 bases aligning to TRBD2. In germline, CDR1 is DFQATT, CDR2 SNEGSKA (reference sequence). J was trimmed by 5 bases and V by 1 base; bases with no gene match: 7. This CDR3 is built from 14 residues. The CDR3 coding sequence is TGCAGTGCTAGAGCCCCGGGACTAACGGAGACCCAGTACTTC. It yields the protein CSARAPGLTETQYF.

Ten or more counts support this clonotype. The chain employs TRBV30 and TRBJ1-5; possibly TRBD1 for D (5 bases). With 0 bases removed from V and 6 bases from J, the gap between germline ends came to 9 bases. This CDR3 is built from 13 residues. CDR1 and CDR2 from the germline V gene are GTSNPN and SVGIG (reference sequence). The CDR3 DNA reads as TGTGCCTGGAGTGTCAGGGATGGTCAGCCCCAGCATTTT. Its translation is CAWSVRDGQPQHF.

This clonotype appeared many times. This sequence joins TRBV12-3 or TRBV12-4 and TRBJ2-3; the D is unclear. This CDR3 is built from 12 residues. The V gene lost 3 bases and the J gene lost 2 bases, with 3 bases spanning the gap. The CDR3 nucleotides are TGTGCCAGCAGTTTCTCCACAGATACGCAGTATTTT. This gives the protein CASSFSTDTQYF.

This clonotype was seen at least ten times. Written as DNA, the CDR3 is TGTGCCAGCAGTTACTCTCCAGCGGGGGGGGCGTCCATTCAGTACTTC. Translating gives CASSYSPAGGASIQYF. The chain is built from TRBV6-6 and TRBJ2-4, with 10 bases lining up with TRBD2. The CDR3 loop spans 16 amino acids. The germline V gene encodes CDR1 MNHNY and CDR2 SVGAGI (reference sequence). The ends lost 0 bases at V and 9 bases at J; junction bases unmatched: 8.

In this sample, this clonotype turned up a few times. The CDR3 sequence is CASSESPGQGNSPLHF. The CDR3 nucleotides read TGTGCCAGCAGTGAAAGTCCGGGACAGGGTAATTCACCCCTCCACTTT. The chain couples TRBV6-1 to TRBJ1-6; 9 positions match TRBD1. Trimming removed 2 bases from V and 6 bases from J; junction bases left unmatched: 5. CDR3 size: 16 residues. CDR1 and CDR2 (germline): MNHNS, SASEGT.

This clonotype was observed at least ten times. The chain employs TRBV7-2 and TRBJ2-3, with D possibly matching TRBD2 (6 bases). Germline assignment: CDR1 SGHTA and CDR2 FQGNSA. The V and J ends lost 4 bases and 5 bases respectively, with 16 bases between them. The CDR3 has 15 residues. CDR3 nucleotide sequence: TGTGCCAGCAGCTCCCGGAGGACTACTCAAGATACGCAGTATTTT. Encoded protein: CASSSRRTTQDTQYF. Full variable domain (outside the CDR3, taken from reference TRBV7-2 and TRBJ2-3): GAGVSQSPSNKVTEKGKDVELRCDPISGHTALYWYRQSLGQGLEFLIYFQGNSAPDKSGLPSDRFSAERTGGSVSTLTIQRTQQEDSAVYLCASSSRRTTQDTQYFGPGTRLTVL.